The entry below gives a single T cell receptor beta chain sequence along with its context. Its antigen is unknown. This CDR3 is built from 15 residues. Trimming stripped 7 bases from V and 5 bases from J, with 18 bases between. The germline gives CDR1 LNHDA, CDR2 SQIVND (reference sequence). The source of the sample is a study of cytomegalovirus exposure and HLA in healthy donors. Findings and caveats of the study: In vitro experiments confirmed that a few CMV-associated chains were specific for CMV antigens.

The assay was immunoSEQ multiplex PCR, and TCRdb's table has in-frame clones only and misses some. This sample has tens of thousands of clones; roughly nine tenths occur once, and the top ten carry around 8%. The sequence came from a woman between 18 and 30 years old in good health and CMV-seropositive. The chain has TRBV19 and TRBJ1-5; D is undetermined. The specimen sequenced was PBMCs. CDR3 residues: CASKPLSVNHQPQHF. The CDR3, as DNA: TGTGCCAGTAAGCCCCTTAGCGTTAATCATCAGCCCCAGCATTTT. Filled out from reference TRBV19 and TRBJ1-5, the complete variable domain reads DGGITQSPKYLFRKEGQNVTLSCEQNLNHDAMYWYRQDPGQGLRLIYYSQIVNDFQKGDIAEGYSVSREKKESFPLTVTSAQKNPTAFYLCASKPLSVNHQPQHFGDGTRLSIL.